This TCR beta chain was recovered during a study of cytomegalovirus exposure and HLA in healthy donors. Broader study findings: Through in vitro validation, three CMV-associated chains were shown to be specific for CMV antigens. Donors belonging to an Asian-associated ancestry cluster reportedly showed fewer N-insertions in productive TCRs than the roughly 680-donor mean, according to what a later analysis found. By HLA locus, TCR association rates varied in a later analysis, with DRB1 showing the most and HLA-C the fewest.

Donors were ostensibly healthy at sampling, although undocumented immune exposures were probable. For this clone: The antigen remains undetermined.

13 Jbeta primers and 60 Vbeta primers were used for the PCR. Assay used: immunoSEQ multiplex PCR; TCRdb lists only in-frame clones, some missing. The data show fewer than 90,000 clones, roughly 79% seen once. V gave up 7 bases and J gave up 8 bases; unmatched junction bases: 10. This CDR3 comprises 15 residues. Germline CDR1 LNHDA, CDR2 SQIVND (reference sequence). The V gene is TRBV19, the J gene TRBJ2-1, with 11 bases aligning to TRBD2. The specimen sequenced was PBMCs. The origin of this receptor is a male donor in good health and CMV-seronegative. CDR3 residues: CASTLLAGARDEQFF. The DNA for the CDR3 is TGTGCCAGTACCCTACTAGCGGGAGCCCGGGATGAGCAGTTCTTC. The whole variable domain, remainder taken from reference TRBV19 and TRBJ2-1, is DGGITQSPKYLFRKEGQNVTLSCEQNLNHDAMYWYRQDPGQGLRLIYYSQIVNDFQKGDIAEGYSVSREKKESFPLTVTSAQKNPTAFYLCASTLLAGARDEQFFGPGTRLTVL.